Each of the 5 T cell receptor beta chains below was sequenced from the same sample in a study of molecular identifiers for immune sequencing clone quantification. TCRdb re-called the PCR reads through MiXCR, storing one row per CDR3 protein. The sample comprises 250,000 to 350,000 distinct CDR3 sequences, 20% to 25% of which are singletons, and 0.81% rests with the top ten. Material: naive CD8+ T cells from blood, with Jurkat cell RNA spiked in. The subset denotes: FACS-sorted CD8+CD4-CCR7+CD45RA+ naive T cells. These receptors were collected from a human donor in good health. Some libraries in this study had Jurkat cell RNA spiked in.

This sequence joins TRBV11-3 and TRBJ2-1; no reliable D call. Between the trimmed V and J ends, which lost 5 bases and 7 bases, there was a span of 9 bases. Germline loops: CDR1 SGHNT, CDR2 YENEEA. This CDR3 is built from 12 residues. The chain's CDR3 is CASSQIQNEQFF. CDR3 in DNA: TGTGCCAGCAGCCAAATTCAGAATGAGCAGTTCTTC.

This clonotype was detected ten times or more. The chain joins TRBV6-1 to TRBJ2-3; 8 nucleotides agree with TRBD2. Germline V gene sequence: CDR1 MNHNS, CDR2 SASEGT. The CDR3 runs to 17 residues. Trimming removed 1 base from V and 2 bases from J; junction bases left unmatched: 8. CDR3: CASSEVTAGDYTDTQYF. DNA of the CDR3: TGTGCCAGCAGTGAAGTAACAGCGGGGGACTACACAGATACGCAGTATTTT.

This clonotype appeared many times. The chain employs TRBV28 and TRBJ1-1, with TRBD1 as a possible D gene (5 bases). Per the germline V gene, CDR1 is MDHEN and CDR2 is SYDVKM. The CDR3 has 12 amino acids. V shed 4 bases and J shed 5 bases, with 8 bases lying between them. Here the CDR3 reads CASSWGDTEAFF. The DNA of the CDR3 is TGTGCCAGCAGTTGGGGGGATACTGAAGCTTTCTTT.

This clonotype was observed at least ten times. The chain employs TRBV7-3 and TRBJ2-3; 8 nucleotides align to TRBD1. Germline CDR1 is SGHTA and CDR2 is FQGTGA. The CDR3 loop spans 14 amino acids. The trim removed 6 bases at V and 1 base at J, leaving 3 bases unmatched. The CDR3 here is CASSQTGGTDTQYF. As DNA, the CDR3 is TGTGCCAGCAGTCAGACAGGGGGCACAGATACGCAGTATTTT.

The rearrangement joins TRBV7-2 to TRBJ2-7; D gene unclear. The CDR3 loop spans 17 amino acids. The germline V and J ends were trimmed by 3 bases and 5 bases, with 23 bases remaining between them. Per the germline V gene, CDR1 is SGHTA and CDR2 is FQGNSA. Here the CDR3 reads CASSFFDPGYLPDEQYF. The CDR3 DNA follows: TGTGCCAGCAGCTTTTTCGACCCGGGCTACCTCCCCGACGAGCAGTACTTC.